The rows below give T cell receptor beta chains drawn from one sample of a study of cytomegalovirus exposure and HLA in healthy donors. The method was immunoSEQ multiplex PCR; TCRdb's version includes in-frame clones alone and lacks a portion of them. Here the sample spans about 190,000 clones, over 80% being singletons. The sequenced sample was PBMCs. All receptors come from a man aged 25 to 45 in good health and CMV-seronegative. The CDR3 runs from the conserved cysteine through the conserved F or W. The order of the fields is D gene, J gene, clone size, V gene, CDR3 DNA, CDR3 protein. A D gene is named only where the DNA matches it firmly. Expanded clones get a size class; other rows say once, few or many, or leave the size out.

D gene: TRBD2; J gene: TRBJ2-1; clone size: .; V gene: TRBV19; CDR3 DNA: TGTGCCAGTAGTATTAGCGGGAGCTCCTACAATGAGCAGTTCTTC; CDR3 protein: CASSISGSSYNEQFF
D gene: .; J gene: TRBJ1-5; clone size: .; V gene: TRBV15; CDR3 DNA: TGTGCCACCAGCAGATCTAGTGCCGACGAGGGCAATCAGCCCCAGCATTTT; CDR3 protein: CATSRSSADEGNQPQHF
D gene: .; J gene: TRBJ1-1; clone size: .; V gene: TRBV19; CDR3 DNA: TGTGCCAGTAGTATGTGGGGGCGCCGCGGCACTGAAGCTTTCTTT; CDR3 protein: CASSMWGRRGTEAFF
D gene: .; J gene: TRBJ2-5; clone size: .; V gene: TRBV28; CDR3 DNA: TGTGCCAGCAGTCTCGACAGGTACCAAGAGACCCAGTACTTC; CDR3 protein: CASSLDRYQETQYF
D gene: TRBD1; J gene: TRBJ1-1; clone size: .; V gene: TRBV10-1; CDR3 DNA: TGCGCCAGCAGTGGGTTGAGGACAGGGAACACTGAAGCTTTCTTT; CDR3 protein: CASSGLRTGNTEAFF
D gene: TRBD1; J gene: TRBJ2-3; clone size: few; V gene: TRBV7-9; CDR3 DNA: TGTGCCAGCAGCCGCCGGGACAGGGCAGATACGCAGTATTTT; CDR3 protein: CASSRRDRADTQYF
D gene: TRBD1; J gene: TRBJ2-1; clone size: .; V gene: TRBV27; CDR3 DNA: TGTGCCACAGAGGGACAGGGGCGCGATGAGCAGTTCTTC; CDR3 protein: CATEGQGRDEQFF
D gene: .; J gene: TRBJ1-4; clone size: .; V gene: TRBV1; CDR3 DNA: TGCACCAGCATCTTGAAAGGGGGCAATGAAAAACTGTTTTTT; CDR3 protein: CTSILKGGNEKLFF
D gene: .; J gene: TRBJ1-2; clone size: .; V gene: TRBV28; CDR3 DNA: TGTGCCAGCAGAAAGTCCCCCGCAGGGTCCGGCTACACCTTC; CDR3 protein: CASRKSPAGSGYTF
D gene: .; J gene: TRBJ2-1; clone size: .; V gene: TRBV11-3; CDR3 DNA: TGTGCCAGCAGCTCCGCCGACGGGGACTGGAATGAGCAGTTCTTC; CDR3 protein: CASSSADGDWNEQFF
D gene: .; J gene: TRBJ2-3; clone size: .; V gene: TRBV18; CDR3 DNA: TGTGCCAGCTCACCATTTGGGACACTCAAGGATACGCAGTATTTT; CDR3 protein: CASSPFGTLKDTQYF
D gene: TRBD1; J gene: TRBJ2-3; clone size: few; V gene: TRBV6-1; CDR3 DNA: TGTGCCAGCAGCGGACAGGGGACAGATACGCAGTATTTT; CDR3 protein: CASSGQGTDTQYF
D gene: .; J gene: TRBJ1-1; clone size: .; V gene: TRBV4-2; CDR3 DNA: TGTGCCAGCAGCCAACTCCAGGGGTACACTGAAGCTTTCTTT; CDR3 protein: CASSQLQGYTEAFF
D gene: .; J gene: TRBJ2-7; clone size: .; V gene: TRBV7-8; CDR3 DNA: TGTGCCAGCAGCCCCCCGGTCGGTAGCGAGCAGTACTTC; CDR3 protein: CASSPPVGSEQYF
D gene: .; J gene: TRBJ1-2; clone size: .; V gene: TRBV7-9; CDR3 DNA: TGTGCCAGCAGCTTAGTACAGGGTGGGGGCTATGGCTACACCTTC; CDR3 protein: CASSLVQGGGYGYTF
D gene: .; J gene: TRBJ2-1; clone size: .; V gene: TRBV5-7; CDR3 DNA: TGTGCCAGCAGCTTGCACCGGTACAATGAGCAGTTCTTC; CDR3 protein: CASSLHRYNEQFF
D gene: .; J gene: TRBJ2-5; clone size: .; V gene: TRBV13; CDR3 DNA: TGTGCCAGCAGCGTTCGGGACCAAGAGACCCAGTACTTC; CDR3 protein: CASSVRDQETQYF
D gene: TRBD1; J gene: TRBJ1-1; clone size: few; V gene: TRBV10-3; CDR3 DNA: TGTGCCATCAGTGCTCAGGGGGCATCTGAAGCTTTCTTT; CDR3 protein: CAISAQGASEAFF
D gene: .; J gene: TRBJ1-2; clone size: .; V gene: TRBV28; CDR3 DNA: TGTGCCAGCAGTTTCGGGCAGGGGATACGAGGCTACACCTTC; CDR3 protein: CASSFGQGIRGYTF
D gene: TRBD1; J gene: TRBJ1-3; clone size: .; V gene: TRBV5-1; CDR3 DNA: TGCGCCAGCAGCCTCGGAGGGGGCGAGGGTGGCGGAAACACCATATATTTT; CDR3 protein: CASSLGGGEGGGNTIYF
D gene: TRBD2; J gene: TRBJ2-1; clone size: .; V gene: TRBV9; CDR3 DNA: TGTGCCAGCAGCACCTCCGGGACTAGGGCATACAATGAGCAGTTCTTC; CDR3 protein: CASSTSGTRAYNEQFF
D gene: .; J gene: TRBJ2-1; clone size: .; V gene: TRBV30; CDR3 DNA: TGTGCCTGGAGTGTCCTAGACGGGAGGCAGTTCTTC; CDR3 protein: CAWSVLDGRQFF
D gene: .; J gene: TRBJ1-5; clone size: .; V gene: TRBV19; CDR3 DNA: TGTGCCAGTAGCTCTGGCGGGGGTACTCAGCCCCAGCATTTT; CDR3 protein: CASSSGGGTQPQHF
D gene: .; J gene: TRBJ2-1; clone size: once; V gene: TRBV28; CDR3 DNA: TGTGCCAGCAGACAAACAGGGTCCGAGCAGTTCTTC; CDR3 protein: CASRQTGSEQFF
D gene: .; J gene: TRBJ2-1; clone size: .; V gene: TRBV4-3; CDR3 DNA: TGCGCCAGCAGCCAAGGGAGGAATGAGCAGTTCTTC; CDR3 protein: CASSQGRNEQFF
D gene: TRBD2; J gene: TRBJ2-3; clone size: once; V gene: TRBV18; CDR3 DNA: TGTGCCAGCTCACCGGTGATGTCTAGCGGGCCCACAGATACGCAGTATTTT; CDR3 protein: CASSPVMSSGPTDTQYF
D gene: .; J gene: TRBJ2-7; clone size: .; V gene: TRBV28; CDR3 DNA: TGTGCCAGCAGGTTGGGTGCGAGTCGGAGCTCCTACGAGCAGTACTTC; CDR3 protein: CASRLGASRSSYEQYF
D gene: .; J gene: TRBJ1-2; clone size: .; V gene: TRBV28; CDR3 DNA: TGTGCCAGCATTGGATCTTGGAGTGGCTACACCTTC; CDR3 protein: CASIGSWSGYTF
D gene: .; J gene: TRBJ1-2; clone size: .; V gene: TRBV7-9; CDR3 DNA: TGTGCCAGCAGCTTAGCATCTTCAGGGGAAGGCTACACCTTC; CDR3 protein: CASSLASSGEGYTF
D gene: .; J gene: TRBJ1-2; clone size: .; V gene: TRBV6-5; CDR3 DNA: TGTGCCAGCAGTTACTCCCCTCTTAGGACAAATGGCTACACCTTC; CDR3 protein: CASSYSPLRTNGYTF
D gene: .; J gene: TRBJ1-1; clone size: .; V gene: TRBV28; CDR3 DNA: TGTGCCAGCAGTTTCGGGCTAAGGGGCACTGAAGCTTTCTTT; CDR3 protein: CASSFGLRGTEAFF
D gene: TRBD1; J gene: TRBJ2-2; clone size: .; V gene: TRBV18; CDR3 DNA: TGTGCCAGCTCCCCCTGGGGACAGTTCGGCACCGGGGAGCTGTTTTTT; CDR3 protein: CASSPWGQFGTGELFF
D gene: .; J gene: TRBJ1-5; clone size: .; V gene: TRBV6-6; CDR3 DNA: TGTGCCAGCAGTTATGTGGGTCTCAGGCAGCCCCAGCATTTT; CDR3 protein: CASSYVGLRQPQHF
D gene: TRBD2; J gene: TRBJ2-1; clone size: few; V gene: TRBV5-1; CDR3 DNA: TGCGCCAGCAGTCATACTAGCGGGACCCGACAGAATGAGCAGTTCTTC; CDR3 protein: CASSHTSGTRQNEQFF
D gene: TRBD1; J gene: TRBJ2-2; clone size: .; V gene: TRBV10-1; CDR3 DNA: TGCGCCAGCAGTGTACGACAGGGGAACACCGGGGAGCTGTTTTTT; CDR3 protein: CASSVRQGNTGELFF
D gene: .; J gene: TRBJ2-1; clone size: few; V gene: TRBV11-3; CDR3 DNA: TGTGCCAGCAGCTTAGGCAACAGGTACAATGAGCAGTTCTTC; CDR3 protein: CASSLGNRYNEQFF
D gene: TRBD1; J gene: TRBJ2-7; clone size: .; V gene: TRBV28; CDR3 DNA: TGTGCCAGCAGTGTACACAGGGGCAGGGAGCAGTACTTC; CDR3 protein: CASSVHRGREQYF
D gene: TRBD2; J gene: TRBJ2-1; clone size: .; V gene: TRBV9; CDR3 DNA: TGTGCCAGCAGCGTAGTCGGTAGCGGGAGGTCAACCCAAACCAATGAGCAGTTCTTC; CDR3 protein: CASSVVGSGRSTQTNEQFF
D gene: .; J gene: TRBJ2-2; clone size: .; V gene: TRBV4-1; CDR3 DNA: TGCGCCAGCAGTCATACGGGAGCCGGGGAGCTGTTTTTT; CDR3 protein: CASSHTGAGELFF
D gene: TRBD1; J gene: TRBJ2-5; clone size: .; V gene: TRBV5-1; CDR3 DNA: TGCGCCAGCAGCTTTCGAGGACAGGGAACGAGGCAAGAGACCCAGTACTTC; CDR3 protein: CASSFRGQGTRQETQYF
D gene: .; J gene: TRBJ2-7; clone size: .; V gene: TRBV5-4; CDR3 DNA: TGTGCCAGCAGCTCCCATTACGAGCAGTACTTC; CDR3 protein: CASSSHYEQYF
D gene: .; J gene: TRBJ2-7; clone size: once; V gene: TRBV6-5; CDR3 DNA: TGTGCCAGCAGGTGGCGGTATAGCTCCTACGAGCAGTACTTC; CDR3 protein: CASRWRYSSYEQYF
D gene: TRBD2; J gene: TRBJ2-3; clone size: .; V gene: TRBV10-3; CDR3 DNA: TGTGCCATCAGTGAGTCGAATCTAGCGGGAGGAGAGGTTACGCAGTATTTT; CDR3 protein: CAISESNLAGGEVTQYF
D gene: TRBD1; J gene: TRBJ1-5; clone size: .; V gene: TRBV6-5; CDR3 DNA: TGTGCCAGCAGTTACTCTGCGACAGGGGGTACCCAGCCCCAGCATTTT; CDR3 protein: CASSYSATGGTQPQHF
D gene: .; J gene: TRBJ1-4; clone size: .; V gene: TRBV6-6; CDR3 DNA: TGTGCCAGCACCGCCGGGGGGCCGGATGAAAAACTGTTTTTT; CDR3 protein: CASTAGGPDEKLFF
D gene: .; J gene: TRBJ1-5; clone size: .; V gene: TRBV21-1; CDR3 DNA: TGTGCCAGCAGCAAAGTCTGGACAGCATATAGCAATCAGCCCCAGCATTTT; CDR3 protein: CASSKVWTAYSNQPQHF
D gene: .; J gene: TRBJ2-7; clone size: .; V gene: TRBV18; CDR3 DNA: TGTGCCAGCTCACCAGAGAATCTAATGCGGTACGAGCAGTACTTC; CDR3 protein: CASSPENLMRYEQYF
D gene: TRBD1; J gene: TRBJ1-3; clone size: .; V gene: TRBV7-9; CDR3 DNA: TGTGCCAGCCTCGACAGGGCTGGAAACACCATATATTTT; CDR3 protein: CASLDRAGNTIYF
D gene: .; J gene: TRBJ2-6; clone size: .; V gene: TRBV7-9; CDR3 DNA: TGTGCCAGCAGCTTAGCTCTGTTATCTGGGGCCAACGTCCTGACTTTC; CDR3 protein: CASSLALLSGANVLTF
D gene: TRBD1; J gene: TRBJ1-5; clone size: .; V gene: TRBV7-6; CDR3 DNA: TGTGCCAGCAGCTTAGTCATGTTCAGGGGGGCAAACAGTCAGCCCCAGCATTTT; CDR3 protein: CASSLVMFRGANSQPQHF
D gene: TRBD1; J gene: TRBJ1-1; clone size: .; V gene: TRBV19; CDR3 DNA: TGTGCCAGTTACTCGACAGGGGGATTCACTGAAGCTTTCTTT; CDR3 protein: CASYSTGGFTEAFF